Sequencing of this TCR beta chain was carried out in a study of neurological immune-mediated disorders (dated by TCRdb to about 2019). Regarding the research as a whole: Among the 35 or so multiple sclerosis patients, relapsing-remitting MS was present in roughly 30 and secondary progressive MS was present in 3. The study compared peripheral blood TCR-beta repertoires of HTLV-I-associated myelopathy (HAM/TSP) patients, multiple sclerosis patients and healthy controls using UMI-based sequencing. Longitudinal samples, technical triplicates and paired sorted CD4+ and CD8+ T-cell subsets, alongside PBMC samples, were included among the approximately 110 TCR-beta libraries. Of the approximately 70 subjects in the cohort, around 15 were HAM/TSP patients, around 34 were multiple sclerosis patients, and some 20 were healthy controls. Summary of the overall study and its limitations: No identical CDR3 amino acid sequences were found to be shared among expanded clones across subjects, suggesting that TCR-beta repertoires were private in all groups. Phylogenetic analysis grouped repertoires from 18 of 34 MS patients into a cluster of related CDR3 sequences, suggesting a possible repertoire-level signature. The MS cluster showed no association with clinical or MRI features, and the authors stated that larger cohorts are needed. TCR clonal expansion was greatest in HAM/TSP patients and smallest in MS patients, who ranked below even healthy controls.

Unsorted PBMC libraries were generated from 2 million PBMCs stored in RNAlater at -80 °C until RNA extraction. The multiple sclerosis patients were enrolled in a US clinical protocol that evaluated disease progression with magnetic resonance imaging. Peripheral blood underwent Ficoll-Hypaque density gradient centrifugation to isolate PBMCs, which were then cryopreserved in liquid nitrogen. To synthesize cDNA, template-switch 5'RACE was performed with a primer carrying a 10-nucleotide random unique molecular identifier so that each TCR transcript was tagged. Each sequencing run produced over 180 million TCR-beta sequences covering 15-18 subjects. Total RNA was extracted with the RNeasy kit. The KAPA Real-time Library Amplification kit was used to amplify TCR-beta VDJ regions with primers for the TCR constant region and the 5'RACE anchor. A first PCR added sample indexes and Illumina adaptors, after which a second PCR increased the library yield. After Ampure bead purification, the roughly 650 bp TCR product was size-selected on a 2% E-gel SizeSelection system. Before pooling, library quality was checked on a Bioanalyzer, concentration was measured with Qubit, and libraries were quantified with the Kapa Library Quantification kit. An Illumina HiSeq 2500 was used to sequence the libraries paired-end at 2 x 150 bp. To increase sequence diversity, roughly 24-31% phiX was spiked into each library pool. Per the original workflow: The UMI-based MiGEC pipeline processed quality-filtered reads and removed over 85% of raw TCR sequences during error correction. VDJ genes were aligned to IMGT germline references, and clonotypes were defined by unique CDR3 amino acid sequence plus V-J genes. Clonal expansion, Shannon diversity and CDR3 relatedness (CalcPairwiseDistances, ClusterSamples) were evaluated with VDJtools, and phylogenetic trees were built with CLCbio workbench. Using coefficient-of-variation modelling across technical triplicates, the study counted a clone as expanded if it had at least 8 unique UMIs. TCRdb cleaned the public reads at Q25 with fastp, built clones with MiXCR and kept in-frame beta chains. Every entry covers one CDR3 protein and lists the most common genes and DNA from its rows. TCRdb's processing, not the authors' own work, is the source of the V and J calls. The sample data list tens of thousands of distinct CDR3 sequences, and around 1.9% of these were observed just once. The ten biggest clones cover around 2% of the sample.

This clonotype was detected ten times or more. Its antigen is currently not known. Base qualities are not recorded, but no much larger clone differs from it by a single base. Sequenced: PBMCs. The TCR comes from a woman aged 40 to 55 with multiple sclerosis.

The encoded CDR3 is CSGLAANTGELFF. The sequenced DNA is TGCAGTGGACTAGCGGCGAACACCGGGGAGCTGTTTTTT. The rearranged chain carries TRBV20-1 and TRBJ2-2, and 9 bases in between align with TRBD2. CDR1 DFQATT and CDR2 SNEGSKA were looked up in the germline V gene (reference sequence). The CDR3 contains 13 residues, cysteine and phenylalanine counted. CDR3 DNA only is kept here, 39 bases in frame from base 1. Trimming accounts for 7 bases at V and 0 bases at J, while the number of junction bases matched to no gene is 0.